The clone carrying this T cell receptor (beta chain) has a single count. The CDR3 sequence is 14 residues long. Trimming took off 4 bases at V and 6 bases at J, with 13 bases between the two ends. Germline CDR1 and CDR2: SGHVS and FQNEAQ. The assay was immunoSEQ multiplex PCR, and TCRdb's table has in-frame clones only and misses some. This sample has about 490,000 clones, with around 85% found just once. This specimen belongs to a study of blood T cell repertoires in COVID-19. Input material: peripheral blood. The rearrangement links TRBV7-8 to TRBJ2-1; D is possibly TRBD2 (6 bases). The clonotype comes from a human donor in a cohort sampled during active COVID-19. This CDR3 is CASSYSSAVNEQFF. The CDR3, as DNA: TGTGCCAGCAGCTACTCTAGCGCAGTCAATGAGCAGTTCTTC.